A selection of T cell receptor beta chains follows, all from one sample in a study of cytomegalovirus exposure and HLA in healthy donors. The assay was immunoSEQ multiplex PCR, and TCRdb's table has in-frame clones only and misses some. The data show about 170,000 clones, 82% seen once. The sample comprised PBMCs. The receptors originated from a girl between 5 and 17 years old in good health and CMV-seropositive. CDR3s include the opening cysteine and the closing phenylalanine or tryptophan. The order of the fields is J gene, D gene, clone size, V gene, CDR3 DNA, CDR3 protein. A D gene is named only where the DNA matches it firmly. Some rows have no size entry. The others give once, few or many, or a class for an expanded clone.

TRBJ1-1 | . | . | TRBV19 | TGTGCCAGTAGCGTGGCAGCTGAAGCTTTCTTT | CASSVAAEAFF
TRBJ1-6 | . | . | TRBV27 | TGTGCCAGCAGTTCCCTCCCCACAGGTCTAAGCTATAATTCACCCCTCCACTTT | CASSSLPTGLSYNSPLHF
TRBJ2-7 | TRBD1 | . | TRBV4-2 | TGTGCCAGCAGCCAATTTACAGGGGGCCTCGAGCAGTACTTC | CASSQFTGGLEQYF
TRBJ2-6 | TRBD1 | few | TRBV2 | TGTGCCAGCAGTGTTGGGATTGGGACAGGGGGCAGTGGGGCCAACGTCCTGACTTTC | CASSVGIGTGGSGANVLTF
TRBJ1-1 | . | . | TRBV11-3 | TGTGCCAGCAGCCCGCGGGGGAGCACTGAAGCTTTCTTT | CASSPRGSTEAFF
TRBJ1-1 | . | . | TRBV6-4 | TGTGCCAGCAGTGACTCCGGGCAGGGAGGCACTGAAGCTTTCTTT | CASSDSGQGGTEAFF
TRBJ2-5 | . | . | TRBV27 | TGTGCCAGCAGCCATCAAGAGACCCAGTACTTC | CASSHQETQYF
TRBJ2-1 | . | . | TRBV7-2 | TGTGCCAGCAGCTTATCCGGGAACAATGAGCAGTTCTTC | CASSLSGNNEQFF
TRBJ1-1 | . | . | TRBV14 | TGTGCCAGCAGCCAAGGGGCTCGCACGTACACTGAAGCTTTCTTT | CASSQGARTYTEAFF
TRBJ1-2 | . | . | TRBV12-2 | TGTGCAAGTCGCTTAGGGTACGGGTGGGTCTATGGCTACACCTTC | CASRLGYGWVYGYTF
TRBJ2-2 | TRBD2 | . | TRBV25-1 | TGTGCCAGCAGTACCAGCGGGGGGAACACCGGGGAGCTGTTTTTT | CASSTSGGNTGELFF
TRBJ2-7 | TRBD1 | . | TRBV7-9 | TGTTCCAGCAGCTCCGAAGTCGGGACAGGCCTCTACGAGCAGTACTTC | CSSSSEVGTGLYEQYF
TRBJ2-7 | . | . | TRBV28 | TGTGCCAGCAGAGCCCTCTCCGAGCAGTACTTC | CASRALSEQYF
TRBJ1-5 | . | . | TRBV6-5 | TGTGCCAGCAGTGATTGGGCCGATCAGCCCCAGCATTTT | CASSDWADQPQHF
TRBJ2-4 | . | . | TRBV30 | TGTGCCTGGACCTCGACAAGAAACATTCAGTACTTC | CAWTSTRNIQYF
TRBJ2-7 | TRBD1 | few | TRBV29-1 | TGCAGCGGTGGACAGGACTACGAGCAGTACTTC | CSGGQDYEQYF
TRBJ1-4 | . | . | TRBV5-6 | TGTGCCAGCAGCCAGGGGTTGACGCGTGAAAAACTGTTTTTT | CASSQGLTREKLFF
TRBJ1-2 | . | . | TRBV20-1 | TGCAGTGCGCCCACGGTCTACACCTTC | CSAPTVYTF
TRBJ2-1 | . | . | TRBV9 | TGTGCCAGCAGCGGCGCGGGTGCTACCTACAATGAGCAGTTCTTC | CASSGAGATYNEQFF
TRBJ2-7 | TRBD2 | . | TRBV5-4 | TGTGCCAGCAGCTTGGCAGCGGGAGGGGCCTACGAGCAGTACTTC | CASSLAAGGAYEQYF
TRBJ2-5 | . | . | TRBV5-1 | TGCGCCAGCAGCCCAGACAGCCAAGAGACCCAGTACTTC | CASSPDSQETQYF
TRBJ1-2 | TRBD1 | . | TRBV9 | TGTGCCAGCAGCGTAGGACAGGGAGTTCCCTATGGCTACACCTTC | CASSVGQGVPYGYTF
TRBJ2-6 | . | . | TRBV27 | TGTGCCAGCAGTCCCAGGTCGGCTGGGGCCAACGTCCTGACTTTC | CASSPRSAGANVLTF
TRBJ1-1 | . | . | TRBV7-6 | TGTGCCAGCAGCTCCCTACAGGGCACTGAAGCTTTCTTT | CASSSLQGTEAFF
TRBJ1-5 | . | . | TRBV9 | TGTGCCAGCAGCGTAAGCGGCAATAGCAATCAGCCCCAGCATTTT | CASSVSGNSNQPQHF